This TCR beta chain was identified during a study of blood T cells in healthy people across ages. Next came a second PCR, run for about 7 to 12 cycles, which used a sample-barcoded 5' primer along with a J-beta primer mix. Researchers report that a template-switch adaptor with 12 random nucleotides tagged each cDNA molecule. CDR3-containing paired-end reads numbering at least 2.5 million came from each sample. TCRdb re-analysed the 5' RACE reads in MiXCR, keeping a single row per CDR3 protein. The profile covers roughly 900,000 distinct CDR3 sequences, with 29% appearing a single time and 15% to 20% taken by the ten largest. Concerning this clonotype: What it recognizes is unknown.

Regarding the study as a whole: Diversity was higher, and naive CD4+ cells more numerous, in long-lived donors than in aged donors. The lack of PBMC sorting stopped any conclusive naive versus antigen-experienced comparison.

This CDR3 is built from 15 residues. CDR1 and CDR2 (germline): SGHTA, FQGNSA. Trimming removed 5 bases from V and 6 bases from J; junction bases left unmatched: 5. V is TRBV7-2 and J is TRBJ2-5; 14 bases are shared with TRBD2. The sequence was collected from a woman of 80 years or more in good health. Sequencing used blood. The CDR3 region is CASSPRLAGGKTQYF. The CDR3 region has the DNA TGTGCCAGCAGCCCCCGACTAGCGGGGGGGAAGACCCAGTACTTC.